This T cell receptor (beta chain) was captured in a study of prognosis after radiotherapy for stage I lung cancer. Study overall: All of the patients with non-small cell lung cancer, including 7 who had refused surgery, were considered to be medically inoperable. Several patients receiving radiotherapy then developed distant metastases (median roughly 7 months), with around 15 showing no significant progression. Study conclusions and caveats: The study found that unique TCR clone counts fell after stereotactic body radiation therapy, median approximately 9,600 versus 7,200.

TCR beta CDR3 amplification from genomic DNA was performed by two-round multiplex PCR. The first round of PCR was done with primers that matched each TRBV and TRBJ gene. TCRdb re-derived calls from the multiplex PCR reads in MiXCR, one entry per CDR3 protein. The data show about 51,000 distinct CDR3 sequences, 30% to 35% seen once. This clonotype was picked up many times. The antigen is unknown. The CDR3 runs 16 residues. V lost 5 bases and J lost 0, with 14 bases in between. Germline assignment: CDR1 SEHNR and CDR2 FQNEAQ (reference sequence). The specimen comprised PBMCs, sampled before or after stereotactic body radiation therapy (not recorded which). The chain recombines TRBV7-9 with TRBJ1-3, with a possible D match to TRBD1 (5 bases). The sequence derives from a donor older than 45 with non-small cell lung cancer. The CDR3 loop reads CASSRDSQGSGNTIYF. The DNA of the CDR3 is TGTGCCAGCAGCCGGGATTCCCAGGGCTCTGGAAACACCATATATTTT. The full variable domain, completed using reference TRBV7-9 and TRBJ1-3, is DTGVSQNPRHKITKRGQNVTFRCDPISEHNRLYWYRQTLGQGPEFLTYFQNEAQLEKSRLLSDRFSAERPKGSFSTLEIQRTEQGDSAMYLCASSRDSQGSGNTIYFGEGSWLTVV.